The 24 T cell receptor beta chains reported below all come from one sample, sequenced in a study of cytomegalovirus exposure and HLA in healthy donors. In the PCR, 60 Vbeta and 13 Jbeta primers were used. The repertoire was sequenced with immunoSEQ multiplex PCR; TCRdb's copy has only in-frame clones and lacks some. The data show tens of thousands of clones, 73% seen once. The sequencing sample was made of PBMCs. These receptors all come from a woman aged 40 to 49 in good health and CMV-seropositive.

The V gene is TRBV20-1, the J gene TRBJ1-1; TRBD1 agrees at 9 bases. The junction had 6 bases not matched to a gene; V was cut back by 5 bases and J by 11 bases. The CDR3 extends over 11 amino acids. Germline V gene lookup returns CDR1 DFQATT and CDR2 SNEGSKA (reference sequence). The CDR3 DNA follows: TGCAGTGCTTCGATACAGGGGGCCGCTTTCTTT. Residues: CSASIQGAAFF.

The V and J genes are TRBV6-1 and TRBJ1-5, with a tentative D call TRBD1 (5 bases). The CDR3 contains 15 residues. Per germline, CDR1 MNHNS and CDR2 SASEGT. V was pared by 4 bases and J by 0 bases, with 10 bases between. The CDR3 is CASSGQGNSNQPQHF. DNA for the CDR3: TGTGCCAGCAGTGGTCAGGGTAATAGCAATCAGCCCCAGCATTTT.

By sample share, this clone is medium-sized (0.01 to 0.1%). The chain carries TRBV7-9 and TRBJ2-1, with a possible D match to TRBD2 (7 bases). CDR3 length: 15 amino acids. Trimming shortened V by 7 bases and J by 4 bases, and 17 bases separated the two germline ends. The V gene's germline CDR1 is SEHNR and CDR2 FQNEAQ (reference sequence). CDR3 residues: CASTPGRGRYNEQFF. Here the CDR3 DNA reads TGTGCCAGCACCCCAGGGAGGGGGAGGTACAATGAGCAGTTCTTC.

In this sample, this clone turned up a few times. The CDR3 protein is CASGPPGRFAEQYF. The CDR3 DNA is TGCGCCAGCGGCCCCCCAGGGCGTTTCGCCGAGCAGTACTTC. This sequence joins TRBV10-2 and TRBJ2-7, with a tentative D call TRBD1 (5 bases). Germline V CDR1 and CDR2: WSHSY, SAAADI. There are 14 residues in the CDR3. Trimming took off 8 bases at V and 6 bases at J, with 20 bases between the two ends.

Only a few counts were recorded for this clone. J is TRBJ1-1 and V is TRBV25-1, with D perhaps matching TRBD1 (6 bases). The CDR3 has 15 residues. Trimming took 5 bases from V and 1 from J, leaving 14 bases between them. CDR1 is MGHDK and CDR2 is SYGVNS in the germline V gene. The CDR3: CASSTHRVSNTEAFF. The CDR3 DNA is TGTGCCAGCAGTACCCACAGGGTCTCGAACACTGAAGCTTTCTTT.

J is TRBJ2-5 and V is TRBV27; possible D gene TRBD2, 6 bases. CDR1 is MNHEY, CDR2 SMNVEV, per germline (reference sequence). This CDR3 spans 15 amino acids. The V gene lost 1 base and the J gene lost 0 bases, with 9 bases spanning the gap. CDR3 DNA sequence: TGTGCCAGCAGTTTATTGGGAGGTAACCAAGAGACCCAGTACTTC. Amino acids: CASSLLGGNQETQYF.

The chain carries TRBV7-2 and TRBJ2-3; 8 nucleotides agree with TRBD2. CDR1 is SGHTA, CDR2 FQGNSA, per germline. This CDR3 comprises 15 residues. V was pared by 5 bases and J by 1 base, with 5 bases of the junction left unmatched. The CDR3 protein is CASSIHGGGTDTQYF. The CDR3 nucleotides are TGTGCCAGCAGCATCCACGGGGGGGGCACAGATACGCAGTATTTT.

This clone was seen a handful of times. The chain employs TRBV5-1 and TRBJ1-1, with D maybe TRBD1 (6 bases). V was trimmed by 5 bases and J by 2 bases, leaving 16 bases between them. Germline V gene lookup returns CDR1 SGHRS and CDR2 YFSETQ. CDR3 size: 15 residues. CDR3 DNA: TGCGCCAGCAGATCACCCGGGACACCCAACACTGAAGCTTTCTTT. Its translation: CASRSPGTPNTEAFF.

This clone was seen just once. The J gene is TRBJ1-1, the V gene TRBV29-1; D is uncertain. This CDR3 has 13 residues. V lost 3 bases to trimming and J lost 3 bases, with 11 bases between them. Germline loops: CDR1 SQVTM, CDR2 ANQGSEA. The DNA of the CDR3 is TGCAGCGTTGAGCGGAGGCAACACACTGAAGCTTTCTTT. It codes for CSVERRQHTEAFF. Together with reference TRBV29-1 and TRBJ1-1, the CDR3 gives the full variable domain: SAVISQKPSRDICQRGTSLTIQCQVDSQVTMMFWYRQQPGQSLTLIATANQGSEATYESGFVIDKFPISRPNLTFSTLTVSNMSPEDSSIYLCSVERRQHTEAFFGQGTRLTVV.

There are a few counts of this clone. The gene calls are TRBV9 and TRBJ2-5; TRBD1 aligns across 7 bases. Germline V lookup: CDR1 SGDLS, CDR2 YYNGEE. J was trimmed by 3 bases and V by 4 bases; bases with no gene match: 6. The CDR3 is 14 amino acids. The CDR3 nucleotides are TGTGCCAGCAGCCGAGGGACAGAAAAAGAGACCCAGTACTTC. Protein product: CASSRGTEKETQYF.

This clone was seen more than once but under ten times. This chain links TRBV7-2 with TRBJ2-7; D perhaps matches TRBD1 (6 bases). CDR3 length: 15 residues. The germline V gene has CDR1 SGHTA and CDR2 FQGNSA. V lost 5 bases to trimming and J lost 0 bases, with 14 bases between them. The CDR3 DNA follows: TGTGCCAGCAGCCCGGGACACTTGGTCTCCTACGAGCAGTACTTC. Protein sequence: CASSPGHLVSYEQYF.

The CDR3 spells CASSEAGGGTDTQYF. The CDR3 DNA reads TGTGCCAGCAGTGAAGCGGGAGGGGGTACAGATACGCAGTATTTT. The V and J genes are TRBV6-1 and TRBJ2-3, with D tentatively TRBD2 (7 bases). The CDR3 has 15 residues. Trimming shortened V by 0 bases and J by 3 bases, and 10 bases separated the two germline ends. CDR1 is MNHNS and CDR2 is SASEGT in the germline V gene.

This chain uses TRBV30 with TRBJ1-1, with D tentatively TRBD1 (6 bases). The V gene's germline CDR1 is GTSNPN and CDR2 SVGIG (reference sequence). Deletions cut 8 bases from V and 1 base from J, with 32 bases between. The CDR3 length is 19 residues. CDR3 DNA sequence: TGTGCCGGATATATACTAGGCGCGGGGGGCGCGGGTCGGAACACTGAAGCTTTCTTT. Translation gives CAGYILGAGGAGRNTEAFF.

V is TRBV6-5 and J is TRBJ1-5; 7 bases agree with TRBD1. After removal of 7 bases from V and 2 bases from J, the junction contained 5 bases not matched to a gene. The CDR3 contains 14 residues. The germline V gene has CDR1 MNHEY and CDR2 SVGAGI. The CDR3 DNA follows: TGTGCCAGCAAGGGGGCGCGGGGCAATCAGCCCCAGCATTTT. Its protein is CASKGARGNQPQHF.

J is TRBJ1-5 and V is TRBV6-5; D uncertain. V was trimmed by 6 bases and J by 4 bases, leaving 10 bases between them. Germline values: CDR1 MNHEY, CDR2 SVGAGI. This CDR3 spans 13 amino acids. The CDR3 bases are TGTGCCAGCAGAGGTCCGGGAAATCAGCCCCAGCATTTT. It translates to CASRGPGNQPQHF.

The gene calls are TRBV7-6 and TRBJ2-6; 8 bases align to TRBD1. V shed 2 bases, J shed 1 base, and the junction held 13 bases outside the gene matches. From germline, CDR1 is SGHVS and CDR2 FNYEAQ. The CDR3 contains 20 residues. The CDR3 DNA sequence: TGTGCCAGCAGCTTAAAGGGTGCAGGGGGCTTCCTATCTGGGGCCAACGTCCTGACTTTC. Translation: CASSLKGAGGFLSGANVLTF.

The gene calls are TRBV25-1 and TRBJ1-4; weak D call: TRBD1 (6 bases). V was shortened by 6 bases and J by 2 bases, with 19 bases between the two germline ends. The length of the CDR3 is 17 residues. Germline V gene lookup returns CDR1 MGHDK and CDR2 SYGVNS. The CDR3 is CASSTDRFGSTNEKLFF. The CDR3 coding sequence is TGTGCCAGCAGCACTGACAGGTTTGGGTCGACTAATGAAAAACTGTTTTTT.

The chain has TRBV19 and TRBJ2-1; TRBD2 agrees at 9 bases. This CDR3 region has 19 residues. V lost 6 bases, J lost 0 bases, and 15 bases stayed unmatched. CDR1 is LNHDA, CDR2 SQIVND, per germline (reference sequence). CDR3 region: CASRGEALAGRSSYNEQFF. The CDR3 nucleotides read TGTGCCAGTAGAGGGGAAGCACTAGCGGGCCGCAGCTCCTACAATGAGCAGTTCTTC.

This rearrangement joins TRBV7-3 to TRBJ1-6; D perhaps matches TRBD1 (5 bases). The length of the CDR3 is 11 residues. With 5 bases removed from V and 14 bases from J, the gap between germline ends came to 10 bases. The germline V gene has CDR1 SGHTA and CDR2 FQGTGA. CDR3 DNA: TGTGCCAGCAGCGCCGGGGGGGCCCTCCACTTT. This codes for CASSAGGALHF.

The chain couples TRBV19 to TRBJ2-1; 10 bases align to TRBD2. CDR3 size: 15 residues. Germline CDR1 is LNHDA and CDR2 is SQIVND (reference sequence). The V and J ends lost 3 bases and 7 bases, in that order; junction bases with no gene match: 6. The chain's CDR3 is CASSILAGAGNEQFF. The DNA for the CDR3 is TGTGCCAGTAGTATCCTAGCGGGAGCAGGTAATGAGCAGTTCTTC.

A few counts support this clone. The V call is TRBV9, the J call TRBJ2-5, with 7 bases fitting TRBD2. The CDR3 spans 16 residues. V trimming: 3 bases; J trimming: 2 bases; junction bases outside the gene matches: 10. CDR1 SGDLS and CDR2 YYNGEE come from the germline V gene. The CDR3 region has the DNA TGTGCCAGCAGCGCCGGACTAGTGAAGGGGCAAGAGACCCAGTACTTC. Amino acids: CASSAGLVKGQETQYF.

The table lists this clone with a count of one. The chain couples TRBV7-9 to TRBJ2-7; the D gene is possibly TRBD1 (7 bases). Germline V gene lookup returns CDR1 SEHNR and CDR2 FQNEAQ (reference sequence). V was clipped by 1 base and J by 1 base, with 11 bases between them. The CDR3 is made up of 15 amino acids. The DNA of the CDR3 is TGTGCCAGCAGCTTAGACAGGGGACTTTCCTACGAGCAGTACTTC. Translation: CASSLDRGLSYEQYF.

The chain recombines TRBV6-5 with TRBJ1-1, with TRBD1 identical over 7 bases. From germline, CDR1 is MNHEY and CDR2 SVGAGI. The CDR3 runs 13 residues. V dropped 6 bases and J dropped 4; count of bases not matched to a gene: 5. In DNA form, the CDR3 reads TGTGCCAGCAGGAGGACAGGAGGCACTGAAGCTTTCTTT. It encodes CASRRTGGTEAFF.

The chain joins TRBV6-5 to TRBJ1-2, with D uncertain. Trimming left V 1 base short and J 4 bases short, with 10 bases between. The CDR3 spans 14 residues. Germline lookup yields CDR1 MNHEY and CDR2 SVGAGI. The CDR3 bases are TGTGCCAGCAGTTACTTGGCCCTTCCCTATGGCTACACCTTC. It is translated as CASSYLALPYGYTF.